This T cell receptor (beta chain) came from a study of cytomegalovirus exposure and HLA in healthy donors. Points from the study as a whole: Relative to the approximately 660-donor mean, N-insertions were reportedly fewer in an Asian-associated ancestry cluster in a later analysis. In a later analysis, most CMV-associated TCR beta chains appeared HLA-restricted.

The PCR contained 60 Vbeta and 13 Jbeta primers. Profiling relied on immunoSEQ multiplex PCR, and the TCRdb table lists in-frame clones only, not all of them. The sample has about 170,000 clones, 65% to 85% seen once. Comment on this clone: As yet, its antigen is unknown.

Trimming took 0 bases from V and 6 from J, leaving 7 bases between them. CDR3 length: 13 amino acids. Germline V gene sequence: CDR1 SGDLS, CDR2 YYNGEE. At the time of sampling, donors were nominally healthy, though unrecorded immune exposures were likely. This clonotype originated in a woman between 45 and 60 years old in good health and CMV-seropositive. Sequencing used PBMCs. The V and J genes are TRBV9 and TRBJ2-1; D might be TRBD2 (6 bases). This CDR3 reads CASSVEGGNEQFF. DNA for the CDR3: TGTGCCAGCAGCGTAGAGGGAGGCAATGAGCAGTTCTTC.